Sequencing of this T cell receptor beta chain was carried out in a study of T-cell reconstitution after alpha-beta-depleted transplantation in children. Study-level results: Most T-cell counts and diversity one year after the transplant came from T cells that were newly produced. Several hundred rapidly expanded clones from non-depleted graft cells reportedly supplied alpha-beta T cells about two months post-transplant. Recipient T cells and thymic progenitors that survived were the source of the high TCRbeta diversity seen at day 60 in some patients.

Preparation of the TCRbeta library was carried out with unique molecular identifiers. TCRdb itself ran the PCR reads through MiXCR, one entry per CDR3 protein. This table holds roughly 200,000 distinct CDR3 sequences, 6.6% found once. V was cut by 3 bases and J by 4 bases, with 18 bases left in between. This CDR3 has 17 amino acids. Germline CDR1 is SGHAT and CDR2 is FQNNGV. As for this clonotype: The antigen is undetermined.

This TCR derives from a boy between 2 and 10 years old with acute lymphoblastic leukemia, due to receive a stem cell transplant. The V and J genes are TRBV11-2 and TRBJ1-4; the D gene is possibly TRBD1 (5 bases). Material: PBMCs, obtained before TCRalphabeta/CD19-depleted stem cell transplant. In nucleotides, the CDR3 is TGTGCCAGCAGCTTCTACGAAGCCCGGGGGATTAATGAAAAACTGTTTTTT. Protein sequence: CASSFYEARGINEKLFF.